One and the same sample provided the 4 T cell receptor beta chains below, sequenced in a study of T cells in localized non-small cell lung cancer. Assay used: immunoSEQ multiplex PCR; TCRdb lists only in-frame clones, some missing. The sample carries 75,000 to 85,000 clones, more than 75% recorded once. The sequencing used peripheral blood, collected before any cancer treatment. The receptors were sampled from an older female donor with stage I lung adenocarcinoma.

V is TRBV7-6 and J is TRBJ2-1; D is unclear. CDR3 length: 12 amino acids. The V end was cut by 2 bases, the J end by 5 bases, with 4 bases between. Germline CDR1 is SGHVS and CDR2 is FNYEAQ. In nucleotides, the CDR3 is TGTGCCAGCAGCTTACCTGACAATGAGCAGTTCTTC. As protein: CASSLPDNEQFF.

In this sample, this clone turned up a few times. The chain combines TRBV30 with TRBJ2-7; TRBD1 matches 7 bases. V gave up 5 bases and J gave up 6 bases; unmatched junction bases: 7. The CDR3 has 12 residues. Germline loops: CDR1 GTSNPN, CDR2 SVGIG (reference sequence). CDR3 sequence reads: CAWSKGAGEQYF. The CDR3 bases are TGTGCCTGGTCAAAGGGGGCGGGCGAGCAGTACTTC.

The chain is built from TRBV7-2 and TRBJ2-1, with D tentatively TRBD1 (5 bases). The germline CDR1 and CDR2 sequences are SGHTA and FQGNSA. V dropped 3 bases and J dropped 2 bases, with 14 bases sitting between them. The length of the CDR3 is 16 residues. CDR3 sequence reads: CASSLDQGTAYNEQFF. As DNA, the CDR3 is TGTGCCAGCAGCTTGGACCAGGGAACTGCCTACAATGAGCAGTTCTTC.

V gene TRBV13 combines with J gene TRBJ1-2, with 8 bases matching TRBD1. The CDR3 spans 16 residues. Germline lookup yields CDR1 PRHDT and CDR2 FYEKMQ (reference sequence). Trimming took 5 bases from V and 3 from J; bases not matched to a gene: 11. The CDR3 spells CASSRGGRGRDYGYTF. CDR3 sequence (DNA): TGTGCCAGCAGCAGAGGGGGCAGGGGGCGAGACTATGGCTACACCTTC.